Given below is one T cell receptor (beta chain) in context. What it recognizes is unknown. These data are taken from a study of radiation and T cells in renal cell carcinoma. Study information: Nephrectomy followed 15 Gy stereotactic body radiation by 4 weeks.

Trimming took 1 base from V and 5 from J, leaving 15 bases between them. CDR1 and CDR2 from the germline V gene are LNHNV and YYDKDF (reference sequence). The length of the CDR3 is 15 residues. Time point denoted: blood 2 weeks post-SBRT. The treatment is: 15 Gy SBRT to primary tumor, nephrectomy 4 weeks later. Blood was sampled at baseline, 2 weeks and 4 weeks after SBRT. The patient's renal cell carcinoma had clear cell pathology. Findings of the study overall: Baseline intratumoral clonotype presence is unknown without pretreatment biopsies.

The repertoire was sequenced with immunoSEQ multiplex PCR; TCRdb's copy has only in-frame clones and lacks some. Of 100,000 to 150,000 clones detected, 81% appear once; the ten largest clones hold roughly 5%. This clonotype originated in a man aged 45-65 years with renal cell carcinoma. The chain combines TRBV15 with TRBJ2-7; a weak D match, TRBD1 (5 bases). The specimen comprised blood, sampled from a patient whose treatment included radiotherapy and nephrectomy. The CDR3 coding sequence is TGTGCCACCAGCAGAGGTTCCGGCAGGGTGAACGAGCAGTACTTC. This sequence encodes CATSRGSGRVNEQYF.